This T cell receptor (beta chain) is from a study of blood T cells in healthy people across ages. Using a J-beta primer mix together with a sample-barcoded 5' primer, a second PCR was run for roughly 7 to 12 cycles. TCRdb ran MiXCR on the 5' RACE reads and lists one entry per CDR3 protein. The data show about 640,000 distinct CDR3 sequences, roughly 30% seen once. Comments on this clonotype: One junction end disagrees with the germline gene, perhaps due to a read error.

The CDR3 has 14 residues. Germline CDR1 and CDR2: SQVTM and ANQGSEA. Sequencing used blood. The rearrangement joins TRBV29-1 to TRBJ2-7; D might be TRBD1 (6 bases). The sequence came from a woman of 80 years or more in good health. This chain's CDR3 is CSVQPLGASRGQDF. The DNA of the CDR3 is TGCAGCGTCCAACCGTTGGGGGCCTCGAGAGGGCAGGACTTC.